This T cell receptor (beta chain) was recovered during a study of T cell responses to AZD1222 COVID-19 vaccine. The CDR3 is 14 amino acids. Germline V CDR1 and CDR2: SEHNR, FQNEAQ (reference sequence). Trimming cost V 8 bases and J 0 bases, with 10 bases left between them. The data were produced by immunoSEQ multiplex PCR, yet TCRdb's version contains in-frame clones alone and is incomplete. The sample includes over 85,000 clones, more than 70% of them seen just once. This sequence joins TRBV7-9 and TRBJ1-4; D is undetermined. The source material was peripheral blood, sampled on day 0 of AZD1222 vaccination. This TCR was recovered from an adult in good health. The DNA of the CDR3 is TGTGCCAGCCTCCGACTGGCAACTAATGAAAAACTGTTTTTT. Residues: CASLRLATNEKLFF.